A selection of T cell receptor beta chains follows, all from one sample in a study of T cells after yellow fever vaccination. One entry per CDR3 protein results from TCRdb running MiXCR on the 5' RACE reads. Of 200,000 to 250,000 distinct CDR3 sequences listed, 3.2% are singletons. The source material was CD4+ T cells sorted from PBMCs, sampled 10 days after the yellow fever booster vaccination. These receptors came from a man between 18 and 35 years old who received the YFV17D yellow fever vaccine. The CDR3 runs from the conserved cysteine through the conserved F or W. A D gene is named only where the DNA matches it firmly. Clone size is stated in some rows and not others, as once, few, many or a class when expanded.

few	NA	TRBV30	TRBJ2-1	TGTGCCTGGGTGAGGAATGAGCAGTTCTTC	CAWVRNEQFF
many	TRBD1	TRBV6-5	TRBJ2-2	TGTGCCAGCAGCTACGCCGGGACAGCGACCGGGGAGCTGTTTTTT	CASSYAGTATGELFF
many	NA	TRBV7-2	TRBJ1-5	TGTGCCAGCAGCTTAGTACCTATGGGGAAGCCCCAGCATTTT	CASSLVPMGKPQHF
many	TRBD2	TRBV2	TRBJ2-4	TGTGCCAGCAGTGGCGGGACTAGCGGGGGCATTCAGTACTTC	CASSGGTSGGIQYF
NA	NA	TRBV28	TRBJ1-2	TGTGCCAGCAGTCCTAACAGGGTTCGAGGCTACACCTTC	CASSPNRVRGYTF
many	NA	TRBV19	TRBJ2-5	TGTGCCAGTAGTATAGCCGGAGGGACGGAGACCCAGTACTTC	CASSIAGGTETQYF
many	NA	TRBV5-4	TRBJ2-3	TGTGCCAGCAGCGCGCGAGATACGCAGTATTTT	CASSARDTQYF
few	TRBD1	TRBV5-1	TRBJ2-3	TGCGCCAGCAGCTCTGACAGGGGGCGCTTGACAGATACGCAGTATTTT	CASSSDRGRLTDTQYF
few	NA	TRBV12-3/TRBV12-4	TRBJ1-1	TGTGCCAGCAGCTTCTCCAGGGCTCGGTCCACTGAAGCTTTCTTT	CASSFSRARSTEAFF
many	NA	TRBV5-1	TRBJ2-1	TGCGCCAGCAGCCCGAGGGGGGGGGCGAGGAATGAGCAGTTCTTC	CASSPRGGARNEQFF
many	TRBD1	TRBV11-2	TRBJ2-2	TGTGCCAGCAGCTGGACAACAGGGGGCACCGGGGAGCTGTTTTTT	CASSWTTGGTGELFF
many	NA	TRBV4-2	TRBJ2-1	TGTGCCAGCAGCCTAGGGGGGAGAGGAGGAAATGAGCAGTTCTTC	CASSLGGRGGNEQFF
few	NA	TRBV5-1	TRBJ1-1	TGCGCCAGCAGCACCGAAACGAACACTGAAGCTTTCTTT	CASSTETNTEAFF
few	NA	TRBV6-6	TRBJ2-7	TGTGCCAGCAGAGCAAACTACGAGCAGTACTTC	CASRANYEQYF
many	NA	TRBV7-3	TRBJ2-2	TGTGCCAGCAGCCGACCCCATTCCGGGGAGCTGTTTTTT	CASSRPHSGELFF
few	TRBD1	TRBV5-1	TRBJ2-2	TGCGCCAGCAGCGCTGACAGGGACACCGGGGAGCTGTTTTTT	CASSADRDTGELFF
NA	TRBD1	TRBV20-1	TRBJ1-6	TGCAGTGCTAGGGGGACAGGAATGGGATCACCCCTCCACTTT	CSARGTGMGSPLHF
NA	TRBD1	TRBV5-1	TRBJ2-5	TGCGCCAGCAGCTCGGCAGACAGGGGGCGCGAGACCCAGTACTTC	CASSSADRGRETQYF
many	NA	TRBV10-3	TRBJ1-2	TGTGCCATCAGCTCGACGGGTGAATTCTATGGCTACACCTTC	CAISSTGEFYGYTF
many	NA	TRBV7-2	TRBJ2-3	TGTGCCAGCGCTCAACCCCCTGGCACAGATACGCAGTATTTT	CASAQPPGTDTQYF
NA	NA	TRBV18	TRBJ1-5	TGTGCCAGCTCACCTTATGAAGGGAGGGAGCAGCCCCAGCATTTT	CASSPYEGREQPQHF
many	TRBD2	TRBV20-1	TRBJ2-1	TGCAGTGCCACTTCGATGAGCGGGGCCCACAATGAGCAGTTCTTC	CSATSMSGAHNEQFF
few	NA	TRBV6-1	TRBJ2-1	TGTGCCAGCAGTGCACTCTTAGGCTCCTACAATGAGCAGTTCTTC	CASSALLGSYNEQFF
few	NA	TRBV27	TRBJ1-4	TGTGCCAGCAGTTCGGTAGGGGCTGGCGAAAAACTGTTTTTT	CASSSVGAGEKLFF
many	NA	TRBV6-2/TRBV6-3	TRBJ2-5	TGTGCCAGCAGTTTACGGGGGCCGGGAGAGACCCAGTACTTC	CASSLRGPGETQYF
few	TRBD2	TRBV9	TRBJ2-2	TGTGCCAGCAGCTTTAGCGGGGATTTGAACACCGGGGAGCTGTTTTTT	CASSFSGDLNTGELFF
few	NA	TRBV4-3	TRBJ2-4	TGCGCCAGCAGCCAAGATCTGGGGGGTTTATCGGTCAAAAACATTCAGTACTTC	CASSQDLGGLSVKNIQYF
many	NA	TRBV3-1	TRBJ1-1	TGTGCCAGCAGCAACCGGGACTTTGGAGAAGCTTTCTTT	CASSNRDFGEAFF
many	TRBD2	TRBV3-1	TRBJ2-1	TGTGCCAGCAGCCCCTATCCCCTAGCGGGAAACAATGAGCAGTTCTTC	CASSPYPLAGNNEQFF
many	TRBD1	TRBV7-2	TRBJ1-2	TGTGCCAGCAGCTTGCAGGGGGACACACCTTATGGCTACACCTTC	CASSLQGDTPYGYTF
many	NA	TRBV9	TRBJ2-5	TGTGCCAGCAGCGTAAGGGGTGGAGGGGAGACCCAGTACTTC	CASSVRGGGETQYF
many	NA	TRBV7-2	TRBJ2-3	TGTGCCAGCAGCTTACGATCCGTAGATACGCAGTATTTT	CASSLRSVDTQYF
few	NA	TRBV20-1	TRBJ2-7	TGCAGTGCTAGACCAGGGGCTTTTGATGAGCAGTACTTC	CSARPGAFDEQYF
many	NA	TRBV5-5	TRBJ1-4	TGTGCCAGCAGCTTCAGGGTGCGGCAGACTAATAATGAAAAACTGTTTTTT	CASSFRVRQTNNEKLFF
many	NA	TRBV3-1	TRBJ2-2	TGTGCCAGCAGCCAGGCAGGGACGGGCACCGGGGAGCTGTTTTTT	CASSQAGTGTGELFF
many	TRBD2	TRBV5-1	TRBJ2-1	TGCGCCAGCAGCTTGGTTTCTAGCGGGGGGGCGTACAATGAGCAGTTCTTC	CASSLVSSGGAYNEQFF
many	NA	TRBV5-5	TRBJ2-6	TGTGCCAGCAGCTTGGGGGGAACTGGGGCCAACGTCCTGACTTTC	CASSLGGTGANVLTF
many	NA	TRBV6-6	TRBJ2-7	TGTGCCAGCAGTTACGGGGGTACCTCCGCCGAGCAGTACTTC	CASSYGGTSAEQYF
few	NA	TRBV10-2	TRBJ2-2	TGCGCCAGCGCGAACACCGGGGAGCTGTTTTTT	CASANTGELFF
few	NA	TRBV10-3	TRBJ2-3	TGTGCCATCACTAACGGTGCCCGGCAGTATTTT	CAITNGARQYF
many	TRBD2	TRBV6-2/TRBV6-3	TRBJ2-5	TGTGCCAGCAACGTAGCGGGGGTACAAGAGACCCAGTACTTC	CASNVAGVQETQYF
few	NA	TRBV5-4	TRBJ1-2	TGTGCCAGCAGCCGAGGAAGCCCCTCATATGGCTACACCTTC	CASSRGSPSYGYTF
many	NA	TRBV5-1	TRBJ1-5	TGCGCCAGCAGCTTGGGGGGGAAACAGCCCCAGCATTTT	CASSLGGKQPQHF
few	NA	TRBV5-1	TRBJ2-1	TGCGCCAGCAGCCCGCGCCTCCGGACGGGACTCGATAGAGAGCAGTTCTTC	CASSPRLRTGLDREQFF
NA	NA	TRBV3-1	TRBJ1-4	TGTGCCAGCAGCCCCTTGTCAGGATCGCGTCCATCTAATGAAAAACTGTTTTTT	CASSPLSGSRPSNEKLFF
many	NA	TRBV7-9	TRBJ2-2	TGTGCCAGCAGCCCAGGGGGGGTGAACACCGGGGAGCTGTTTTTT	CASSPGGVNTGELFF
many	NA	TRBV20-1	TRBJ2-7	TGCAGTGCCAGAAGGGGGGCAGGGTCCTACGAGCAGTACTTC	CSARRGAGSYEQYF
many	TRBD1	TRBV2	TRBJ1-2	TGTGCCAGCAGTGAAAGACAGGGGGAGGATGGCTACACCTTC	CASSERQGEDGYTF
many	NA	TRBV5-1	TRBJ1-1	TGCGCCAGCAGAAGCAGGAGGGACACTGAAGCTTTCTTT	CASRSRRDTEAFF
many	TRBD1	TRBV5-1	TRBJ1-6	TGCGCCAGCAGCCCGATTCGGACAGGGATGGGTTCACCCCTCCACTTT	CASSPIRTGMGSPLHF
many	NA	TRBV7-6	TRBJ2-1	TGTGCCAGCAGCTTAGGCCGACACAGGGTATGGGAGCAGTTCTTC	CASSLGRHRVWEQFF
NA	NA	TRBV5-4	TRBJ2-7	TGTGCCAGCAGACTTGACAGGACCTCGTACGAGCAGTACTTC	CASRLDRTSYEQYF
many	TRBD1	TRBV10-2	TRBJ2-5	TGCGCCAGCAGCGACAGGGACAGGGGAGGAGAGACCCAGTACTTC	CASSDRDRGGETQYF
many	TRBD1	TRBV5-1	TRBJ2-2	TGCGCCAGCACGACGACAGGGACGAACACCGGGGAGCTGTTTTTT	CASTTTGTNTGELFF